The 4 T cell receptor beta chains below were found in one sample sequenced in a study of cytomegalovirus exposure and HLA in healthy donors. PCR primers comprised 60 Vbeta and 13 Jbeta primers. Libraries were prepared by immunoSEQ multiplex PCR; TCRdb keeps only in-frame clonotypes and omits some of them. The table has roughly 150,000 clones, around 75% seen once; the top ten hold over 1.2%. What was sequenced was PBMCs. The receptors here all came from a man aged 18 to 29 in good health and CMV-seronegative.

The V call is TRBV29-1, the J call TRBJ1-1; maybe TRBD1 (6 bases). The CDR3 is 14 residues long. Germline V gives CDR1 SQVTM, CDR2 ANQGSEA. V shed 1 base and J shed 6 bases, with 15 bases lying between them. The CDR3 region has the DNA TGCAGCGTTGAAGGGGGGCATGGTCTCGCTGAAGCTTTCTTT. Amino acids: CSVEGGHGLAEAFF.

In this sample, this clone turned up once. The chain recombines TRBV7-9 with TRBJ1-5; 9 bases fit TRBD1. CDR3 length equals 16 residues. Germline V gene sequence: CDR1 SEHNR, CDR2 FQNEAQ (reference sequence). V gave up 3 bases and J gave up 1 base; unmatched junction bases: 4. As DNA, the CDR3 is TGTGCCAGCAGCTTGGGCGACAGGGGGAGCAATCAGCCCCAGCATTTT. This codes for CASSLGDRGSNQPQHF.

This chain connects TRBV5-1 to TRBJ2-3, with D unresolved. The CDR3 contains 14 residues. The germline V gene encodes CDR1 SGHRS and CDR2 YFSETQ. Trimming removed 2 bases at V and 2 bases at J, with 9 bases between. The CDR3 loop is CASSFGEITDTQYF. CDR3 bases: TGCGCCAGCAGCTTTGGAGAAATCACAGATACGCAGTATTTT. The variable domain in full, with the rest retrieved from reference TRBV5-1 and TRBJ2-3, is KAGVTQTPRYLIKTRGQQVTLSCSPISGHRSVSWYQQTPGQGLQFLFEYFSETQRNKGNFPGRFSGRQFSNSRSEMNVSTLELGDSALYLCASSFGEITDTQYFGPGTRLTVL.

This chain links TRBV7-8 with TRBJ2-7; the D gene is possibly TRBD1 (5 bases). The V end was cut by 4 bases, the J end by 6 bases, with 16 bases between. The CDR3 loop spans 14 amino acids. Germline loops: CDR1 SGHVS, CDR2 FQNEAQ. The CDR3 here is CASSSQSPGSEQYF. In DNA form, the CDR3 reads TGTGCCAGCAGCTCCCAAAGCCCAGGGTCCGAGCAGTACTTC.